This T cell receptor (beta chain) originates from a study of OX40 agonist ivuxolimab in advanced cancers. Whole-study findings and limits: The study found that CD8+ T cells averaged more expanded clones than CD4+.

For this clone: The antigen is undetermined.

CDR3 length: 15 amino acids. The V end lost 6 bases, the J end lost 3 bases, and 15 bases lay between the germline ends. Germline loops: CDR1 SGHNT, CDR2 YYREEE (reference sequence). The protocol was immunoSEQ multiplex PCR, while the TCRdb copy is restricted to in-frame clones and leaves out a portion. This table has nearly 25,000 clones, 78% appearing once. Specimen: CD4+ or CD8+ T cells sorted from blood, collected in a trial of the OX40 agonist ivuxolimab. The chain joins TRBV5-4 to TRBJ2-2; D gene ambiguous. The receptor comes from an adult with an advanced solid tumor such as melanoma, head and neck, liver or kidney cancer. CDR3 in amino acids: CASTPGQRDTGELFF. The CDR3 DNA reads TGTGCCAGCACCCCCGGGCAACGGGACACCGGGGAGCTGTTTTTT. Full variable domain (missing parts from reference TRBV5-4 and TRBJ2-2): ETGVTQSPTHLIKTRGQQVTLRCSSQSGHNTVSWYQQALGQGPQFIFQYYREEENGRGNFPPRFSGLQFPNYSSELNVNALELDDSALYLCASTPGQRDTGELFFGEGSRLTVL.